This T cell receptor (beta chain) was identified in a study of shared clonotypes between healthy human individuals. Study-wide background: Sampling drew on donors who were a couple of women and a few men aged 18 to 49.

The CDR3 has 14 amino acids. The V end lost 3 bases, the J end lost 1 base, and 9 bases lay between the germline ends. Germline V gives CDR1 SGHTA, CDR2 FQGNSA. With regard to this clone: Its target is unknown.

General study findings and limits: Generally, naive subsets came out with larger estimated richness than memory subsets. Read depth was anticipated to influence clonotype sharing among donors. A handful of donors shared approximately 5% of their naive CD4 clonotypes.

The protocol was immunoSEQ multiplex PCR, while the TCRdb copy is restricted to in-frame clones and leaves out a portion. The sample carries a few million clones, 90% to 95% recorded once. The specimen was naive CD4+ T cells from PBMCs. Subset defined: CD45RA+ positively selected. The source is a man between 18 and 35 years old in good health. Some clones in this sample may be carry-over from other donors' samples. This rearrangement joins TRBV7-2 to TRBJ1-2; no clear D. The CDR3, as DNA: TGTGCCAGCAGCTTGGGCCATATTAACTATGGCTACACCTTC. Translating it yields CASSLGHINYGYTF.